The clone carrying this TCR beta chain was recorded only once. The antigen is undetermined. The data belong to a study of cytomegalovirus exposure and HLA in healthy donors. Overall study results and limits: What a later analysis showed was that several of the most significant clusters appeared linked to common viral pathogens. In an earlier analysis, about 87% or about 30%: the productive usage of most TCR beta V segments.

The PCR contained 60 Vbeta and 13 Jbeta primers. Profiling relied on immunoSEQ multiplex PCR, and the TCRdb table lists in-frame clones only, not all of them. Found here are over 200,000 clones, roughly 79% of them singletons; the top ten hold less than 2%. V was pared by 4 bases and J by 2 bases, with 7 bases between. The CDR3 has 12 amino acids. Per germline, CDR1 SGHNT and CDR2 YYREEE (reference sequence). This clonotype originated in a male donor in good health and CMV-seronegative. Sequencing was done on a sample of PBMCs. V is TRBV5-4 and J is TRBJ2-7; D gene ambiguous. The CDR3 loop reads CASSQGAYEQYF. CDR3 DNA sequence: TGTGCCAGCAGCCAAGGAGCCTACGAGCAGTACTTC.